The 20 T cell receptor beta chains reported below all come from one sample, sequenced in a study of shared clonotypes between healthy human individuals. The naive CD8 population came from CD45RO-negative cells selected for CCR7, without terminally differentiated effector memory CD45RA+ cells. Assay: immunoSEQ multiplex PCR; the TCRdb copy retains only in-frame clones and omits some. In the table there are approximately 740,000 clones, 80% to 95% of which are singletons. Sequencing input: naive CD8+ T cells sorted from blood. The receptors derive from a man aged 25 to 40 in good health.

The rearrangement uses TRBV6-5 and TRBJ2-1, with 12 bases fitting TRBD2. The CDR3 has 15 amino acids. The junction had 6 bases not matched to a gene; V was cut back by 7 bases and J by 5 bases. Germline V gives CDR1 MNHEY, CDR2 SVGAGI. The CDR3 spells CASTGLAGIHNEQFF. The DNA for the CDR3 is TGTGCCAGCACCGGACTAGCGGGGATCCACAATGAGCAGTTCTTC.

As regards this clone: One junction end does not reproduce the germline sequence, and a read error may be involved. This chain joins TRBV11-2 and TRBJ2-7; D possibly matches TRBD1 or TRBD2 (5 bases each). The germline V gene encodes CDR1 SGHAT and CDR2 FQNNGV. The CDR3 is 12 amino acids. Written as DNA, the CDR3 is TGTGCCAGCAGCTTGGGCGTTGGGGACCGAGACTTC. It translates to CASSLGVGDRDF.

The sample holds one count of this clone. The sample has other DNA sequences that encode this CDR3 too. This chain joins TRBV9 and TRBJ2-3; 10 bases line up with TRBD2. Per germline, CDR1 SGDLS and CDR2 YYNGEE. The CDR3 is 15 amino acids. V lost 4 bases, J lost 2 bases, and 4 bases stayed unmatched. The CDR3: CASSPGLAVTDTQYF. CDR3 nucleotide sequence: TGTGCCAGCAGCCCCGGACTAGCGGTCACAGATACGCAGTATTTT.

The CDR3 DNA is TGCAGCGTTGAAGGGTCACAACAGGGGAAGCAAGAGACCCAGTACTTC. Encoded protein: CSVEGSQQGKQETQYF. The chain combines TRBV29-1 with TRBJ2-5, with 7 bases fitting TRBD1. This CDR3 region has 16 residues. J was trimmed by 2 bases and V by 1 base; bases with no gene match: 10. Looked up from germline, CDR1 is SQVTM and CDR2 is ANQGSEA.

The CDR3 is CASSSVRAVSEQYF. CDR3 coding DNA: TGTGCCAGCAGTTCCGTGAGGGCCGTTAGCGAGCAGTACTTC. The chain uses TRBV28 and TRBJ2-7, with TRBD2 as a possible D gene (5 bases). V was trimmed by 4 bases and J by 6 bases, leaving 16 bases between them. This CDR3 contains 14 residues. Germline loops: CDR1 MDHEN, CDR2 SYDVKM.

The rearrangement links TRBV10-3 to TRBJ1-3; no definite D call. The CDR3 consists of 13 residues. V lost 4 bases and J lost 4, with 8 bases in between. Germline V gene data show CDR1 as ENHRY and CDR2 as SYGVKD. As DNA, the CDR3 is TGTGCCATCAGTGTTCCCCAGGGAAACACCATATATTTT. It encodes CAISVPQGNTIYF.

This clone was seen only a few times. This sample also contains other DNA sequences that code for the same CDR3. The chain employs TRBV27 and TRBJ2-7; 10 nucleotides line up with TRBD2. Germline V gene sequence: CDR1 MNHEY, CDR2 SMNVEV (reference sequence). The CDR3 contains 13 residues. V shed 6 bases and J 3 bases; nucleotides not matched to a gene: 2. Written as DNA, the CDR3 is TGTGCCAGCAGCCTAGCGGGGGACTACGAGCAGTACTTC. Translation gives CASSLAGDYEQYF.

This rearrangement joins TRBV29-1 to TRBJ1-2; the match to TRBD1 covers 7 bases. The CDR3 is 11 residues long. The germline V gene has CDR1 SQVTM and CDR2 ANQGSEA. After removal of 2 bases from V and 6 bases from J, the junction contained 0 bases not matched to a gene. CDR3 protein: CSVEQGDGYTF. The DNA for the CDR3 is TGCAGCGTTGAACAGGGGGATGGCTACACCTTC. The full variable domain, in which reference TRBV29-1 and TRBJ1-2 provide the parts outside the CDR3, is SAVISQKPSRDICQRGTSLTIQCQVDSQVTMMFWYRQQPGQSLTLIATANQGSEATYESGFVIDKFPISRPNLTFSTLTVSNMSPEDSSIYLCSVEQGDGYTFGSGTRLTVV.

V is TRBV4-1 and J is TRBJ1-1, with no clear D. With 5 bases removed from V and 4 bases from J, the gap between germline ends came to 11 bases. Germline CDR1 is MGHRA and CDR2 is YSYEKL. This CDR3 comprises 13 residues. Here the CDR3 reads CASSMREVTEAFF. The CDR3 DNA follows: TGCGCCAGCAGCATGAGAGAAGTCACTGAAGCTTTCTTT.

The chain has TRBV29-1 and TRBJ2-7; TRBD2 matches 7 bases. Germline V lookup: CDR1 SQVTM, CDR2 ANQGSEA. Germline trimming cut 4 bases from V and 3 bases from J; bases unmatched to any gene: 6. The CDR3 covers 13 residues. This CDR3 reads CSVGGGSIYEQYF. CDR3 bases: TGCAGCGTTGGCGGGGGAAGTATCTACGAGCAGTACTTC.

A single count supports this clone. The chain combines TRBV12-5 with TRBJ2-3, with unresolved D. The V end lost 6 bases, the J end lost 4 bases, and 14 bases lay between the germline ends. This CDR3 spans 14 amino acids. Germline values: CDR1 LGHNT, CDR2 FRNRAP. The CDR3 loop reads CASGYSLRADTQYF. CDR3 coding DNA: TGTGCTAGTGGCTACAGCCTTAGGGCAGATACGCAGTATTTT.

The CDR3 is CASTQPGLDYEQYF. The CDR3 bases are TGTGCCAGCACCCAACCGGGACTAGACTACGAGCAGTACTTC. The gene calls are TRBV11-2 and TRBJ2-7, with TRBD2 matching 8 bases. The V segment lost 7 bases and the J segment 3 bases; nucleotides outside the gene matches: 8. Germline V gene sequence: CDR1 SGHAT, CDR2 FQNNGV. The CDR3 is 14 amino acids.

The CDR3 protein is CASSQGAYNEQFF. CDR3 sequence (DNA): TGTGCCAGCAGCCAGGGGGCCTACAATGAGCAGTTCTTC. The chain employs TRBV6-4 and TRBJ2-1, with 7 bases aligning to TRBD1. Unmatched junction bases numbered 1, after V lost 6 bases and J lost 2 bases. Germline V gene lookup returns CDR1 MRHNA and CDR2 SNTAGT. The CDR3 sequence is 13 residues long.

The chain combines TRBV19 with TRBJ2-7; 7 positions agree with TRBD1. CDR1 and CDR2 from the germline V gene are LNHDA and SQIVND (reference sequence). The CDR3 runs 13 residues. V lost 5 bases, J lost 3 bases, and 4 bases stayed unmatched. The CDR3 region is CASSPQGVYEQYF. The DNA for the CDR3 is TGTGCCAGTAGTCCTCAGGGGGTCTACGAGCAGTACTTC.

This CDR3 reads CASSPRDRATSTGELFF. CDR3 sequence (DNA): TGTGCCAGCAGCCCCCGGGACAGGGCGACGAGCACCGGGGAGCTGTTTTTT. The chain has TRBV7-9 and TRBJ2-2, with 9 nucleotides matching TRBD1. With 5 bases clipped from V and 4 bases from J, the junction kept 11 bases outside the gene matches. There are 17 residues in the CDR3. CDR1 is SEHNR and CDR2 is FQNEAQ in the germline V gene (reference sequence).

The chain employs TRBV7-7 and TRBJ2-2; D unclear. The CDR3 is made up of 13 amino acids. The V and J ends lost 10 bases and 1 base respectively, with 10 bases between them. Per the germline V gene, CDR1 is SSHAT and CDR2 is FNYEAQ (reference sequence). The CDR3 is CATNDQNTGELFF. Written as DNA, the CDR3 is TGTGCCACCAACGACCAGAACACCGGGGAGCTGTTTTTT.

The V gene is TRBV14, the J gene TRBJ1-2; D unclear. The CDR3 loop spans 14 amino acids. Looked up from germline, CDR1 is SGHDN and CDR2 is FVKESK. Between the trimmed V and J ends, which lost 1 base and 6 bases, there was a span of 12 bases. This CDR3 reads CASSQGTLMDGYTF. The DNA for the CDR3 is TGTGCCAGCAGCCAAGGGACTTTAATGGATGGCTACACCTTC.

This sequence joins TRBV27 and TRBJ2-3; tentative D call: TRBD2 (5 bases). V gave up 3 bases and J gave up 4 bases, with 8 bases separating them. CDR1 and CDR2 from the germline V gene are MNHEY and SMNVEV (reference sequence). The CDR3 loop spans 13 amino acids. In DNA form, the CDR3 reads TGTGCCAGCAGTTTCCCAGCGGCAGATACGCAGTATTTT. Translating it yields CASSFPAADTQYF.

The CDR3 protein is CASSPQVSYEQYF. The CDR3 DNA is TGTGCCAGCAGCCCCCAGGTTTCCTACGAGCAGTACTTC. This sequence joins TRBV7-6 and TRBJ2-7; D is uncertain. This CDR3 comprises 13 residues. V was trimmed by 5 bases and J by 1 base, leaving 9 bases between them. Germline CDR1 reads SGHVS; CDR2 reads FNYEAQ.

J is TRBJ1-1 and V is TRBV7-9, with 9 bases that match TRBD1. CDR1 and CDR2 from the germline V gene are SEHNR and FQNEAQ (reference sequence). The CDR3 spans 14 residues. The J segment lost 6 bases and the V segment lost 2 bases, leaving 4 bases of the junction unmatched. This CDR3 reads CASSLTGGWSEAFF. The CDR3 bases are TGTGCCAGCAGCTTAACAGGGGGCTGGTCTGAAGCTTTCTTT. The full variable domain, rest sourced from reference TRBV7-9 and TRBJ1-1, is DTGVSQNPRHKITKRGQNVTFRCDPISEHNRLYWYRQTLGQGPEFLTYFQNEAQLEKSRLLSDRFSAERPKGSFSTLEIQRTEQGDSAMYLCASSLTGGWSEAFFGQGTRLTVV.